These 25 T cell receptor beta chains were sequenced from one sample in a study of cytomegalovirus exposure and HLA in healthy donors. PCR primers comprised 60 Vbeta and 13 Jbeta primers. Using immunoSEQ multiplex PCR, the repertoire was profiled, and TCRdb retains in-frame clones only, with some absent. This table holds some 140,000 clones, 70% to 85% found once. The sequenced sample consisted of PBMCs. These receptors originate from a woman in her forties or fifties in good health and CMV-seropositive.

The V gene is TRBV27, the J gene TRBJ1-2; D might be TRBD1 (6 bases). This CDR3 is built from 14 residues. Trimming left V 4 bases short and J 7 bases short, with 16 bases between. Germline lookup yields CDR1 MNHEY and CDR2 SMNVEV (reference sequence). CDR3 in amino acids: CASSSSGASFGYTF. The DNA of the CDR3 is TGTGCCAGCAGTTCATCAGGGGCATCCTTTGGCTACACCTTC.

The genes are TRBV5-6 and TRBJ2-6; D gene unclear. The germline V gene encodes CDR1 SGHDT and CDR2 YYEEEE. V shed 2 bases and J shed 1 base, with 7 bases lying between them. This CDR3 has 15 residues. Here the CDR3 reads CASSFLRSGANVLTF. DNA of the CDR3: TGTGCCAGCAGCTTTCTCCGGTCTGGGGCCAACGTCCTGACTTTC. The full variable domain, its missing parts supplied by reference TRBV5-6 and TRBJ2-6, is DAGVTQSPTHLIKTRGQQVTLRCSPKSGHDTVSWYQQALGQGPQFIFQYYEEEERQRGNFPDRFSGHQFPNYSSELNVNALLLGDSALYLCASSFLRSGANVLTFGAGSRLTVL.

The rearrangement uses TRBV6-5 and TRBJ2-5, with TRBD1 identical over 7 bases. The CDR3 extends over 15 amino acids. V was pared by 6 bases and J by 0 bases, with 7 bases of the junction left unmatched. Germline V gene sequence: CDR1 MNHEY, CDR2 SVGAGI. In nucleotides, the CDR3 is TGTGCCAGCAGACGACTCACAGGGGACCAAGAGACCCAGTACTTC. Translation gives CASRRLTGDQETQYF.

A few counts support this clone. The same CDR3 arises from other DNA sequences in this sample as well. The CDR3 DNA is TGCGCCAGCAGCTTATCAGGGGAGGAGACCCAGTACTTC. Residues: CASSLSGEETQYF. The J gene is TRBJ2-5, the V gene TRBV5-1; D might be TRBD1 (6 bases). Germline V lookup: CDR1 SGHRS, CDR2 YFSETQ. Deletions cut 2 bases from V and 5 bases from J, with 10 bases between. The CDR3 consists of 13 residues. The whole variable domain, filled in from reference TRBV5-1 and TRBJ2-5, reads KAGVTQTPRYLIKTRGQQVTLSCSPISGHRSVSWYQQTPGQGLQFLFEYFSETQRNKGNFPGRFSGRQFSNSRSEMNVSTLELGDSALYLCASSLSGEETQYFGPGTRLLVL.

The chain combines TRBV6-1 with TRBJ1-2; unclear D gene. With 4 bases removed from V and 7 bases from J, the gap between germline ends came to 10 bases. The V gene's germline CDR1 is MNHNS and CDR2 SASEGT. CDR3 length equals 12 residues. The CDR3 sequence is CASSVSDSGYTF. The CDR3 bases are TGTGCCAGCAGTGTGTCGGACTCTGGCTACACCTTC.

Only a few counts were recorded for this clone. V is TRBV11-3 and J is TRBJ2-3; TRBD2 matches at 12 bases. The CDR3 consists of 16 residues. Germline trimming cut 4 bases from V and 2 bases from J; bases unmatched to any gene: 4. Germline CDR1 reads SGHNT; CDR2 reads YENEEA. The CDR3 sequence: CASSYRTSGATDTQYF. The CDR3 DNA reads as TGTGCCAGCAGCTACAGGACTAGCGGGGCCACAGATACGCAGTATTTT.

This CDR3 is CASSRGQSRLGKGYTF. The CDR3 DNA is TGTGCCAGCAGTAGAGGACAGTCAAGGCTGGGAAAAGGCTACACCTTC. This chain links TRBV28 with TRBJ1-2, with D possibly TRBD1 on 6 matching bases. The germline V gene encodes CDR1 MDHEN and CDR2 SYDVKM. The CDR3 is made up of 16 amino acids. Trimming removed 5 bases from V and 8 bases from J, with 24 bases in between.

The V gene is TRBV4-3, the J gene TRBJ2-3, with 8 bases aligning to TRBD1. Germline CDR1 reads LGHNA; CDR2 reads YSLEER. V lost 2 bases, J lost 0 bases, and 10 bases stayed unmatched. The CDR3 totals 18 residues. The CDR3 DNA reads as TGCGCCAGCAGCCAAACGCTTAGACAGGGGACTAGCACAGATACGCAGTATTTT. Protein: CASSQTLRQGTSTDTQYF.

The rearrangement links TRBV9 to TRBJ2-3; 13 positions match TRBD2. There are 16 residues in the CDR3. The germline V gene has CDR1 SGDLS and CDR2 YYNGEE. Trimming removed 3 bases from V and 3 bases from J; junction bases left unmatched: 4. DNA of the CDR3: TGTGCCAGCAGCGGTGGACTAGCGGGGGCAACAGATACGCAGTATTTT. The encoded protein is CASSGGLAGATDTQYF.

CDR3 sequence: CASSLPGWSSYNEQFF. In nucleotides, the CDR3 is TGTGCCAGCAGCTTACCCGGTTGGAGCTCCTACAATGAGCAGTTCTTC. The chain employs TRBV7-2 and TRBJ2-1; D is unresolved. With 2 bases removed from V and 0 bases from J, the gap between germline ends came to 11 bases. CDR3 size: 16 residues. Per the germline V gene, CDR1 is SGHTA and CDR2 is FQGNSA.

The gene calls are TRBV29-1 and TRBJ2-7, with D possibly TRBD2 on 5 matching bases. The V gene's germline CDR1 is SQVTM and CDR2 ANQGSEA. This CDR3 spans 12 amino acids. Trimming stripped 7 bases from V and 0 bases from J, with 10 bases between. CDR3 DNA: TGCAGCGCCGCCGGGAACTCCTACGAGCAGTACTTC. It yields the protein CSAAGNSYEQYF.

As for this clone: Relative to the germline gene, one junction end is altered; a read error may explain this. The chain joins TRBV10-3 to TRBJ2-1, with TRBD1 matching 9 bases. The V gene's germline CDR1 is ENHRY and CDR2 SYGVKD. The CDR3 extends over 10 amino acids. The chain's CDR3 is CAIRDRGLVF. DNA of the CDR3: TGTGCCATCAGGGACAGGGGCTTGGTCTTC.

The genes are TRBV5-1 and TRBJ1-4; a weak D match, TRBD1 (5 bases). CDR3 length: 15 residues. Between the trimmed V and J ends, which lost 3 bases and 6 bases, there was a span of 15 bases. The germline V gene encodes CDR1 SGHRS and CDR2 YFSETQ. CDR3 nucleotides: TGCGCCAGCAGCTGGGGCCAAAGAGGTGATGAAAAACTGTTTTTT. Protein sequence: CASSWGQRGDEKLFF. The variable domain in full, completed from reference TRBV5-1 and TRBJ1-4, reads KAGVTQTPRYLIKTRGQQVTLSCSPISGHRSVSWYQQTPGQGLQFLFEYFSETQRNKGNFPGRFSGRQFSNSRSEMNVSTLELGDSALYLCASSWGQRGDEKLFFGSGTQLSVL.

The sample holds one count of this clone. The rearrangement uses TRBV6-1 and TRBJ1-2, with 10 bases fitting TRBD1. V lost 2 bases, J lost 3 bases, and 9 bases stayed unmatched. The germline gives CDR1 MNHNS, CDR2 SASEGT. CDR3 length equals 17 residues. CDR3 region: CASSEPGQGPMYYGYTF. In DNA form, the CDR3 reads TGTGCCAGCAGTGAACCGGGACAGGGGCCTATGTACTATGGCTACACCTTC.

V and J are TRBV6-1 and TRBJ2-7, with D uncertain. This CDR3 has 13 amino acids. Per the germline V gene, CDR1 is MNHNS and CDR2 is SASEGT. V was cut by 6 bases and J by 5 bases, with 14 bases left in between. DNA of the CDR3: TGTGCCAGCAGCGGGTCGTGGGTTGACGAGCAGTACTTC. The encoded protein is CASSGSWVDEQYF.

A single count supports this clone. V is TRBV9 and J is TRBJ2-5, with D possibly being TRBD2 (5 bases). Trimming removed 4 bases at V and 1 base at J, with 8 bases between. Germline V gene data show CDR1 as SGDLS and CDR2 as YYNGEE. The CDR3 length is 13 residues. CDR3 loop: CASSTRGQETQYF. CDR3 nucleotides: TGTGCCAGCAGCACCCGGGGCCAAGAGACCCAGTACTTC.

The chain employs TRBV29-1 and TRBJ2-5, with D possibly matching TRBD2 (6 bases). The J call may not be correct, given that the DNA end is closer to TRBJ2-7. The CDR3 totals 13 residues. The germline V gene encodes CDR1 SQVTM and CDR2 ANQGSEA. The CDR3 region is CSGGGAAPYEQYF. The CDR3 region has the DNA TGCAGCGGTGGCGGGGCAGCTCCCTACGAGCAGTACTTC.

J is TRBJ2-1 and V is TRBV7-9, with TRBD2 matching 9 bases. Germline V gene data show CDR1 as SEHNR and CDR2 as FQNEAQ (reference sequence). The CDR3 covers 15 residues. The ends lost 1 base at V and 10 bases at J; junction bases unmatched: 8. CDR3 DNA: TGTGCCAGCAGCTTAGTTGGCGGGGGGGCGTGGGAGCAGTTCTTC. This codes for CASSLVGGGAWEQFF. The full variable domain, its missing parts supplied by reference TRBV7-9 and TRBJ2-1, is DTGVSQNPRHKITKRGQNVTFRCDPISEHNRLYWYRQTLGQGPEFLTYFQNEAQLEKSRLLSDRFSAERPKGSFSTLEIQRTEQGDSAMYLCASSLVGGGAWEQFFGPGTRLTVL.

The genes are TRBV5-1 and TRBJ2-1; unclear D gene. This CDR3 has 13 amino acids. Trimming removed 2 bases at V and 5 bases at J, with 8 bases between. CDR1 and CDR2 (germline): SGHRS, YFSETQ. The CDR3 reads CASSFLENNEQFF. In DNA, the CDR3 is TGCGCCAGCAGCTTCCTAGAAAACAATGAGCAGTTCTTC.

The chain combines TRBV19 with TRBJ2-1, with 8 bases identical to TRBD2. The CDR3 runs to 13 residues. V lost 3 bases and J lost 10; bases outside the gene matches: 5. CDR1 is LNHDA, CDR2 SQIVND, per germline (reference sequence). The CDR3 protein is CASSIGGDLEQFF. The CDR3 nucleotides read TGTGCCAGTAGTATCGGGGGGGACCTAGAGCAGTTCTTC.

A few counts support this clone. The chain has TRBV7-2 and TRBJ2-3, with 9 bases identical to TRBD2. J gave up 3 bases and V 6 bases, and 7 bases lay outside the gene matches. Per germline, CDR1 SGHTA and CDR2 FQGNSA. The CDR3 covers 15 residues. CDR3 nucleotides: TGTGCCAGCAGTTCCGGGACTAGCAGAACAGATACGCAGTATTTT. It codes for CASSSGTSRTDTQYF.

V is TRBV19 and J is TRBJ2-7; 11 nucleotides align to TRBD1. Germline CDR1 is LNHDA and CDR2 is SQIVND (reference sequence). CDR3 size: 15 residues. The junction had 4 bases not matched to a gene; V was cut back by 3 bases and J by 3 bases. CDR3 nucleotides: TGTGCCAGTAGTATCGCCGGGACAGGGGGCTACGAGCAGTACTTC. As protein: CASSIAGTGGYEQYF.

The chain uses TRBV4-1 and TRBJ1-3; D call uncertain. This CDR3 has 16 amino acids. Germline V gene sequence: CDR1 MGHRA, CDR2 YSYEKL. The V end was cut by 7 bases, the J end by 0 bases, with 16 bases between. This CDR3 is CASIAETVSSGNTIYF. As DNA, the CDR3 is TGCGCCAGCATCGCGGAGACGGTGAGCTCTGGAAACACCATATATTTT.

The rearrangement uses TRBV7-2 and TRBJ2-5; possible D gene TRBD2, 5 bases. This CDR3 region has 15 residues. Germline V gene lookup returns CDR1 SGHTA and CDR2 FQGNSA. Trimming shortened V by 5 bases and J by 11 bases, and 24 bases separated the two germline ends. The CDR3 loop is CASSPLGLGLREQYF. The CDR3 bases are TGTGCCAGCAGCCCGCTCGGACTCGGGTTGAGGGAGCAGTACTTC. Combining the CDR3 with reference TRBV7-2 and TRBJ2-5 gives the whole variable domain GAGVSQSPSNKVTEKGKDVELRCDPISGHTALYWYRQSLGQGLEFLIYFQGNSAPDKSGLPSDRFSAERTGGSVSTLTIQRTQQEDSAVYLCASSPLGLGLREQYFGPGTRLLVL.

The chain couples TRBV4-3 to TRBJ2-1, with 8 nucleotides matching TRBD2. The CDR3 extends over 16 amino acids. Germline assignment: CDR1 LGHNA and CDR2 YSLEER. Trimming removed 3 bases from V and 0 bases from J; junction bases left unmatched: 4. The DNA of the CDR3 is TGCGCCAGCAGCCAGGGACTAGAGGGCTCCTACAATGAGCAGTTCTTC. It translates to CASSQGLEGSYNEQFF.